The subject of this entry is one TCR beta chain. This PCR relied on a set of 60 Vbeta primers and 13 Jbeta primers. Sequencing used immunoSEQ multiplex PCR; TCRdb keeps in-frame clones, though not all of them. The sample includes 55,000 to 85,000 clones, over 60% of them seen just once. With 3 bases clipped from V and 7 bases from J, the junction kept 10 bases outside the gene matches. Germline V gives CDR1 SGHDT, CDR2 YYEEEE. The CDR3 length is 15 residues. This sample stems from a study of cytomegalovirus exposure and HLA in healthy donors. Sequenced: PBMCs. The chain joins TRBV5-6 to TRBJ1-2, with 9 nucleotides matching TRBD1. The TCR originated in a woman in her 50s in good health and CMV-seronegative. The CDR3 sequence is CASSWGDRVYLGYTF. Here the CDR3 DNA reads TGTGCCAGCAGCTGGGGGGACAGGGTGTATCTTGGCTACACCTTC. Complete variable domain (other parts from reference TRBV5-6 and TRBJ1-2): DAGVTQSPTHLIKTRGQQVTLRCSPKSGHDTVSWYQQALGQGPQFIFQYYEEEERQRGNFPDRFSGHQFPNYSSELNVNALLLGDSALYLCASSWGDRVYLGYTFGSGTRLTVV.